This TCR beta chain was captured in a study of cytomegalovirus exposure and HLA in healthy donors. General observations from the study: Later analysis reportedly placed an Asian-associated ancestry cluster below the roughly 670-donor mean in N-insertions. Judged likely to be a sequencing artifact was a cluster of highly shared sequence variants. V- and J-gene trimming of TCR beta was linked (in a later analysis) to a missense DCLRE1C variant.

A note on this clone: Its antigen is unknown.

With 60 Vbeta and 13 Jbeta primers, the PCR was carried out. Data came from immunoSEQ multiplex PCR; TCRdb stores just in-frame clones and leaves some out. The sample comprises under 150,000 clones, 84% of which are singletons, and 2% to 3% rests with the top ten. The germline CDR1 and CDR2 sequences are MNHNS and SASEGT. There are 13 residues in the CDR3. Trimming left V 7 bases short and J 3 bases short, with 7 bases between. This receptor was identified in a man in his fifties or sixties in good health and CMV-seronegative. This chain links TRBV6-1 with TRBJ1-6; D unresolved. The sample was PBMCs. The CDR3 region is CASKEGYNSPLHF. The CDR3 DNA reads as TGTGCCAGCAAAGAGGGCTATAATTCACCCCTCCACTTT.